These 28 T cell receptor beta chains came from one sample sequenced in a study of T cells expressing NK-cell markers. Reprocessing the 5' RACE reads, TCRdb reports a single entry for every CDR3 protein and omits DNA. Here the sample table reports about 150,000 distinct CDR3 sequences. Sequencing used blood T cells: a sorted CD56 or NKG2C T cell subset, CD4+ or CD8+ T cells, or bulk PBMC T cells (not recorded which). These receptors were obtained from a woman between 50 and 59 years old in good health.

The chain is built from TRBV7-9 and TRBJ2-1; as DNA is missing, the TRBD2 call by TCRdb cannot be tested. The CDR3 runs to 12 residues. Per germline, CDR1 SEHNR and CDR2 FQNEAQ (reference sequence). The CDR3 reads CASSVGTPEQFF.

The chain combines TRBV3-1 with TRBJ2-3; with no DNA, the TCRdb D assignment of TRBD1 cannot be verified. This CDR3 has 18 residues. Germline loops: CDR1 LGHDT, CDR2 YNNKEL (reference sequence). CDR3: CASSHGQGAALFTDTQYF.

The J gene is TRBJ2-7, the V gene TRBV27; checking the TCRdb D call of TRBD1 is not possible without DNA. The CDR3 is made up of 14 amino acids. Germline lookup yields CDR1 MNHEY and CDR2 SMNVEV (reference sequence). This CDR3 reads CASSLYRASGEQYF.

The J gene is TRBJ1-2, the V gene TRBV3-1. Germline V gene data show CDR1 as LGHDT and CDR2 as YNNKEL (reference sequence). There are 16 residues in the CDR3. The CDR3 spells CASSQGGGSLLYGYTF. The full variable domain, with the rest looked up from reference TRBV3-1 and TRBJ1-2, is DTAVSQTPKYLVTQMGNDKSIKCEQNLGHDTMYWYKQDSKKFLKIMFSYNNKELIINETVPNRFSPKSPDKAHLNLHINSLELGDSAVYFCASSQGGGSLLYGYTFGSGTRLTVV.

This rearrangement joins TRBV11-2 to TRBJ1-1. CDR1 is SGHAT, CDR2 FQNNGV, per germline. The CDR3 totals 11 residues. The CDR3 here is CASSAFFEAFF.

The rearrangement uses TRBV5-1 and TRBJ2-1. Germline assignment: CDR1 SGHRS and CDR2 YFSETQ. CDR3 length equals 12 residues. CDR3 amino acids: CASRPNKLEQFF.

The rearrangement links TRBV24-1 to TRBJ1-1. The germline CDR1 and CDR2 sequences are KGHDR and SFDVKD. The CDR3 sequence is 13 residues long. The CDR3 sequence: CATSPGGNTEAFF.

This chain links TRBV5-5 with TRBJ1-2. The CDR3 sequence is 14 residues long. Germline loops: CDR1 SGHKS, CDR2 YYEKEE (reference sequence). The CDR3 region is CASSFVEGSYGYTF.

This chain links TRBV4-1 with TRBJ2-2. Germline CDR1 reads MGHRA; CDR2 reads YSYEKL. The CDR3 totals 12 residues. CDR3: CASSQGTGELFF.

The chain uses TRBV12-3 or TRBV12-4 and TRBJ2-3; TCRdb proposes TRBD1, but this gene call is untestable without DNA. The CDR3 has 14 residues. CDR3 sequence: CAIIRPQAADTQYF.

The chain combines TRBV6-5 with TRBJ2-3. Germline V lookup: CDR1 MNHEY, CDR2 SVGAGI. This CDR3 is 16 amino acids long. CDR3 sequence reads: CASRQRYYPSTDTQYF.

This chain uses TRBV7-3 with TRBJ2-1. Germline V gives CDR1 SGHTA, CDR2 FQGTGA. CDR3 length: 12 residues. The CDR3 loop reads CASSSWANEQFF.

The rearrangement joins TRBV4-1 to TRBJ1-1; TCRdb designates TRBD1, a call that cannot be tested without DNA. This CDR3 contains 16 residues. Germline CDR1 and CDR2: MGHRA and YSYEKL. The CDR3 here is CASSPYSGQTNTEAFF.

The chain recombines TRBV4-2 with TRBJ2-2. The CDR3 consists of 15 residues. Germline V gene lookup returns CDR1 LGHNA and CDR2 YNFKEQ. The CDR3 sequence: CASSQATANTGELFF.

The V gene is TRBV20-1, the J gene TRBJ2-4; there is no DNA to check the TCRdb D call of TRBD2. CDR1 DFQATT and CDR2 SNEGSKA come from the germline V gene (reference sequence). CDR3 length equals 15 residues. CDR3 protein: CSARGPQVVGNIQYF.

This sequence joins TRBV11-3 and TRBJ2-5; the TCRdb D gene call, TRBD1, has no DNA to confirm it. The CDR3 spans 14 residues. Germline CDR1 SGHNT, CDR2 YENEEA. CDR3 loop: CASSPQTGEETQYF.

V is TRBV29-1 and J is TRBJ2-3; the TCRdb D gene call, TRBD1, has no DNA to confirm it. The length of the CDR3 is 18 residues. CDR1 and CDR2 from the germline V gene are SQVTM and ANQGSEA. CDR3 sequence reads: CSVEENPGWGTGTDTQYF.

The chain joins TRBV4-1 to TRBJ2-7. The germline V gene has CDR1 MGHRA and CDR2 YSYEKL. The CDR3 runs 13 residues. The CDR3 loop is CASSQGQWYEQYF.

V is TRBV10-1 and J is TRBJ2-1; absent DNA, TCRdb's TRBD2 call cannot be checked. The CDR3 length is 12 residues. Germline-derived CDR1 and CDR2 are WNHNN and SYGVQD (reference sequence). CDR3 sequence: CASSGTSGRQFF.

The genes are TRBV6-2 or TRBV6-3 and TRBJ2-1. CDR1 and CDR2 from the germline V gene are MNHEY and SVGEGT. This CDR3 has 14 amino acids. The CDR3 loop is CATLRRTLYNEQFF.

The genes are TRBV5-1 and TRBJ2-7; TCRdb proposes TRBD1, but this gene call is untestable without DNA. Germline V gene data show CDR1 as SGHRS and CDR2 as YFSETQ. The CDR3 totals 15 residues. CDR3 amino acids: CASSLEGGIPYEQYF.

The chain combines TRBV27 with TRBJ1-1; the TRBD1 assignment by TCRdb is unverifiable without DNA. The CDR3 covers 14 residues. Germline V gene sequence: CDR1 MNHEY, CDR2 SMNVEV (reference sequence). The CDR3 sequence is CASSLGGSLTEAFF.

The V call is TRBV10-3, the J call TRBJ2-7. CDR1 is ENHRY, CDR2 SYGVKD, per germline. The CDR3 has 13 amino acids. CDR3 residues: CAISGSAAYEQYF.

The chain joins TRBV25-1 to TRBJ1-1. The CDR3 contains 11 residues. Germline lookup yields CDR1 MGHDK and CDR2 SYGVNS. Here the CDR3 reads CASSELGEAFF.

The chain uses TRBV4-1 and TRBJ2-1; lacking DNA, the TRBD2 call made by TCRdb goes unchecked. CDR3 length equals 14 residues. Germline assignment: CDR1 MGHRA and CDR2 YSYEKL. The CDR3 loop reads CASSQEIEGDEQFF.

The chain carries TRBV2 and TRBJ2-1; the TRBD1 assignment by TCRdb is unverifiable without DNA. From germline, CDR1 is SNHLY and CDR2 FYNNEI. This CDR3 has 13 amino acids. The CDR3 loop reads CASTGYIGAEQFF. The full variable domain, with the rest looked up from reference TRBV2 and TRBJ2-1, is EPEVTQTPSHQVTQMGQEVILRCVPISNHLYFYWYRQILGQKVEFLVSFYNNEISEKSEIFDDQFSVERPDGSNFTLKIRSTKLEDSAMYFCASTGYIGAEQFFGPGTRLTVL.

CDR3 sequence: CASSGLAESTDTQYF. This chain connects TRBV9 to TRBJ2-3. The CDR3 is 15 amino acids. The V gene's germline CDR1 is SGDLS and CDR2 YYNGEE.

The rearrangement joins TRBV2 to TRBJ2-1; TCRdb names TRBD2, which stays unverified in the absence of DNA. The CDR3 has 15 amino acids. The germline V gene has CDR1 SNHLY and CDR2 FYNNEI. This CDR3 is CASSELVGGGNEQFF. Together with reference TRBV2 and TRBJ2-1, the CDR3 gives the full variable domain: EPEVTQTPSHQVTQMGQEVILRCVPISNHLYFYWYRQILGQKVEFLVSFYNNEISEKSEIFDDQFSVERPDGSNFTLKIRSTKLEDSAMYFCASSELVGGGNEQFFGPGTRLTVL.